The rows below give T cell receptor beta chains drawn from one sample of a study of STAT3 mutations in large granular lymphocyte leukemia. Clones were sequenced by immunoSEQ multiplex PCR, and TCRdb holds only the in-frame ones, with some missing. The sample contains over 10,000 clones, about 85% of which appear only once. Material: peripheral blood mononuclear cells. Every receptor here comes from a man aged 55 to 69 with T-cell large granular lymphocyte leukemia. Some clones in this sample may be carry-over from other donors' samples. Each CDR3 is given with its conserved first and last residue. The D gene is left open where the match is weak. Only some rows state a clone size, as once, few, many or a class for expanded clones.

v_gene: TRBV5-4; d_gene: TRBD1; abundance: -; j_gene: TRBJ2-5; CDR3aa: CASHGQGGWETQYF; CDR3nt: TGTGCCAGCCACGGACAGGGAGGTTGGGAGACCCAGTACTTC
v_gene: TRBV6-1; d_gene: -; abundance: -; j_gene: TRBJ1-1; CDR3aa: CASSEWSAMNTEAFF; CDR3nt: TGTGCCAGCAGTGAATGGTCGGCCATGAACACTGAAGCTTTCTTT
v_gene: TRBV4-3; d_gene: -; abundance: -; j_gene: TRBJ2-7; CDR3aa: CASSQDPRTVLEQYF; CDR3nt: TGCGCCAGCAGCCAAGACCCGAGGACCGTTCTGGAGCAGTACTTC
v_gene: TRBV7-9; d_gene: TRBD1; abundance: -; j_gene: TRBJ2-3; CDR3aa: CASSASPGTGDQDTQYF; CDR3nt: TGTGCCAGCAGCGCAAGCCCCGGGACAGGGGACCAAGATACGCAGTATTTT
v_gene: TRBV4-1; d_gene: -; abundance: -; j_gene: TRBJ1-5; CDR3aa: CASSQATARSHQPQHF; CDR3nt: TGCGCCAGCAGCCAAGCCACGGCCCGCTCCCATCAGCCCCAGCATTTT
v_gene: TRBV5-4; d_gene: TRBD1; abundance: -; j_gene: TRBJ2-5; CDR3aa: CASSRTGTETQYF; CDR3nt: TGTGCCAGCAGTAGGACAGGGACTGAGACCCAGTACTTC
v_gene: TRBV6-6; d_gene: -; abundance: -; j_gene: TRBJ1-5; CDR3aa: CASTLGGARTNQPQHF; CDR3nt: TGTGCCAGCACCCTAGGGGGGGCGCGCACCAATCAGCCCCAGCATTTT
v_gene: TRBV5-6; d_gene: TRBD1; abundance: -; j_gene: TRBJ2-7; CDR3aa: CASSERDRLSYEQYF; CDR3nt: TGTGCCAGCAGCGAGAGGGACAGGCTGAGCTACGAGCAGTACTTC
v_gene: TRBV10-2; d_gene: -; abundance: -; j_gene: TRBJ1-4; CDR3aa: CASSGWGLSVANEKLFF; CDR3nt: TGCGCCAGCAGTGGATGGGGTTTGAGTGTCGCTAATGAAAAACTGTTTTTT
v_gene: TRBV6-1; d_gene: -; abundance: once; j_gene: TRBJ2-5; CDR3aa: CASSDLAARASETQYF; CDR3nt: TGTGCCAGCAGTGATCTGGCAGCTAGGGCATCGGAGACCCAGTACTTC
v_gene: TRBV27; d_gene: -; abundance: -; j_gene: TRBJ1-2; CDR3aa: CASSSLAGPPLGYTF; CDR3nt: TGTGCCAGCAGTTCCCTGGCGGGGCCTCCCCTTGGCTACACCTTC
v_gene: TRBV27; d_gene: TRBD2; abundance: few; j_gene: TRBJ2-5; CDR3aa: CASSRTSGSQETQYF; CDR3nt: TGTGCCAGCAGCCGGACTAGCGGATCCCAAGAGACCCAGTACTTC
v_gene: TRBV4-1; d_gene: TRBD1; abundance: -; j_gene: TRBJ2-7; CDR3aa: CASSPPGQGYHEQYF; CDR3nt: TGCGCCAGCAGCCCGCCGGGACAGGGGTACCACGAGCAGTACTTC
v_gene: TRBV5-6; d_gene: TRBD2; abundance: -; j_gene: TRBJ2-7; CDR3aa: CASSRGTSGSHEQYF; CDR3nt: TGTGCCAGCAGCCGCGGGACTAGCGGCTCCCACGAGCAGTACTTC
v_gene: TRBV14; d_gene: -; abundance: -; j_gene: TRBJ1-1; CDR3aa: CASRRGNFRGLDTEAFF; CDR3nt: TGTGCCAGCAGAAGAGGGAACTTCCGAGGACTGGACACTGAAGCTTTCTTT
v_gene: TRBV27; d_gene: -; abundance: once; j_gene: TRBJ2-1; CDR3aa: CASSPDMTSSYNEQFF; CDR3nt: TGTGCCAGCAGTCCTGACATGACTAGCTCCTACAATGAGCAGTTCTTC
v_gene: TRBV7-9; d_gene: TRBD2; abundance: -; j_gene: TRBJ2-2; CDR3aa: CASSLGLGTSGSTGELFF; CDR3nt: TGTGCCAGCAGCTTGGGACTCGGGACTAGCGGGAGCACCGGGGAGCTGTTTTTT
v_gene: TRBV30; d_gene: -; abundance: -; j_gene: TRBJ1-1; CDR3aa: CAWSSGGTEAFF; CDR3nt: TGTGCCTGGAGTAGTGGGGGCACTGAAGCTTTCTTT
v_gene: TRBV28; d_gene: -; abundance: few; j_gene: TRBJ1-6; CDR3aa: CASSLPLGAATPLHF; CDR3nt: TGTGCCAGCAGTTTACCCCTAGGGGCCGCTACACCCCTCCACTTT
v_gene: TRBV6-5; d_gene: -; abundance: -; j_gene: TRBJ1-1; CDR3aa: CASRAPGTNTEAFF; CDR3nt: TGTGCCAGCAGGGCCCCAGGGACGAACACTGAAGCTTTCTTT
v_gene: TRBV5-1; d_gene: -; abundance: -; j_gene: TRBJ1-4; CDR3aa: CASSFTGFNEKLFF; CDR3nt: TGCGCCAGCAGCTTCACAGGTTTTAATGAAAAACTGTTTTTT
v_gene: TRBV2; d_gene: TRBD2; abundance: -; j_gene: TRBJ2-3; CDR3aa: CASRLAGPTDTQYF; CDR3nt: TGTGCCAGCAGACTAGCGGGACCCACAGATACGCAGTATTTT
v_gene: TRBV21-1; d_gene: -; abundance: -; j_gene: TRBJ2-1; CDR3aa: CASMSAGGPYNEQFF; CDR3nt: TGTGCCAGCATGTCAGCGGGAGGTCCCTACAATGAGCAGTTCTTC
v_gene: TRBV5-6; d_gene: TRBD1; abundance: -; j_gene: TRBJ1-1; CDR3aa: CASRSGQGAEAFF; CDR3nt: TGTGCCAGCAGATCGGGACAGGGAGCTGAAGCTTTCTTT
v_gene: TRBV4-3; d_gene: -; abundance: -; j_gene: TRBJ2-7; CDR3aa: CASSQAIGRGETYEQYF; CDR3nt: TGCGCCAGCAGCCAAGCAATAGGACGGGGTGAGACCTACGAGCAGTACTTC
v_gene: TRBV5-1; d_gene: -; abundance: few; j_gene: TRBJ2-5; CDR3aa: CASRQGSKETQYF; CDR3nt: TGCGCCAGCAGGCAGGGTAGCAAAGAGACCCAGTACTTC
v_gene: TRBV28; d_gene: -; abundance: -; j_gene: TRBJ2-1; CDR3aa: CASRAPYEQFF; CDR3nt: TGTGCCAGCAGAGCTCCGTATGAGCAGTTCTTC
v_gene: TRBV18; d_gene: -; abundance: -; j_gene: TRBJ2-2; CDR3aa: CASSPPSAGELFF; CDR3nt: TGTGCCAGCTCACCACCCTCAGCCGGGGAGCTGTTTTTT
v_gene: TRBV2; d_gene: TRBD2; abundance: once; j_gene: TRBJ2-5; CDR3aa: CASRNNRLARETQYF; CDR3nt: TGTGCCAGCAGGAATAACAGACTAGCGCGAGAGACCCAGTACTTC
v_gene: TRBV18; d_gene: -; abundance: -; j_gene: TRBJ1-1; CDR3aa: CASSPTINTEAFF; CDR3nt: TGTGCCAGCTCACCTACCATTAACACTGAAGCTTTCTTT
v_gene: TRBV7-2; d_gene: -; abundance: -; j_gene: TRBJ2-5; CDR3aa: CASSLRKVEETQYF; CDR3nt: TGTGCCAGCAGCTTACGGAAGGTGGAGGAGACCCAGTACTTC
v_gene: TRBV29-1; d_gene: -; abundance: -; j_gene: TRBJ2-5; CDR3aa: CSVNTVLQETQYF; CDR3nt: TGCAGCGTTAACACGGTCCTTCAAGAGACCCAGTACTTC
v_gene: TRBV5-1; d_gene: -; abundance: -; j_gene: TRBJ1-1; CDR3aa: CASSLDQYLEAFF; CDR3nt: TGCGCCAGCAGCTTGGACCAGTATCTTGAAGCTTTCTTT
v_gene: TRBV7-9; d_gene: -; abundance: -; j_gene: TRBJ2-7; CDR3aa: CASIFLGGRPYEQYF; CDR3nt: TGTGCCAGCATTTTTCTCGGGGGGCGCCCCTACGAGCAGTACTTC
v_gene: TRBV29-1; d_gene: TRBD1; abundance: -; j_gene: TRBJ2-7; CDR3aa: CSVEGGQGGEQYF; CDR3nt: TGCAGCGTCGAAGGGGGACAGGGCGGCGAGCAGTACTTC
v_gene: TRBV28; d_gene: -; abundance: -; j_gene: TRBJ1-1; CDR3aa: CASRGGNTEAFF; CDR3nt: TGTGCCAGCAGGGGGGGAAACACTGAAGCTTTCTTT
v_gene: TRBV6-5; d_gene: -; abundance: -; j_gene: TRBJ2-3; CDR3aa: CASSSRLGGTDTQYF; CDR3nt: TGTGCCAGCAGTTCCCGTTTGGGGGGCACAGATACGCAGTATTTT
v_gene: TRBV7-2; d_gene: -; abundance: -; j_gene: TRBJ2-3; CDR3aa: CASSLAPSDTQYF; CDR3nt: TGTGCCAGCAGCTTAGCGCCCTCGGATACGCAGTATTTT
v_gene: TRBV5-6; d_gene: -; abundance: -; j_gene: TRBJ2-7; CDR3aa: CASSPRVWNEQYF; CDR3nt: TGTGCCAGCAGCCCCAGGGTTTGGAACGAGCAGTACTTC
v_gene: TRBV5-1; d_gene: -; abundance: -; j_gene: TRBJ1-5; CDR3aa: CASSEGTSNNQPQHF; CDR3nt: TGCGCCAGCTCGGAGGGGACGAGTAACAATCAGCCCCAGCATTTT
v_gene: TRBV10-3; d_gene: -; abundance: -; j_gene: TRBJ2-1; CDR3aa: CAISGQGGNNEQFF; CDR3nt: TGTGCCATCAGTGGACAGGGAGGAAACAATGAGCAGTTCTTC
v_gene: TRBV30; d_gene: TRBD1; abundance: once; j_gene: TRBJ1-6; CDR3aa: CAWDLGQGLSSYNSPLHF; CDR3nt: TGTGCCTGGGACCTCGGACAGGGCCTTAGCTCCTATAATTCACCCCTCCACTTT
v_gene: TRBV6-6; d_gene: -; abundance: -; j_gene: TRBJ2-3; CDR3aa: CASSPLGATTDTQYF; CDR3nt: TGTGCCAGCAGCCCCCTCGGAGCTACCACAGATACGCAGTATTTT
v_gene: TRBV19; d_gene: TRBD1; abundance: -; j_gene: TRBJ2-7; CDR3aa: CASNGQGGEQYF; CDR3nt: TGTGCCAGTAATGGACAGGGGGGCGAGCAGTACTTC
v_gene: TRBV28; d_gene: TRBD1; abundance: -; j_gene: TRBJ1-2; CDR3aa: CASRTPGTGVGYTF; CDR3nt: TGTGCCAGCAGGACCCCCGGGACAGGGGTCGGCTACACCTTC
v_gene: TRBV7-2; d_gene: -; abundance: -; j_gene: TRBJ1-2; CDR3aa: CASSLGAAYYGYTF; CDR3nt: TGTGCCAGCAGCTTAGGGGCGGCCTACTATGGCTACACCTTC
v_gene: TRBV28; d_gene: -; abundance: -; j_gene: TRBJ1-1; CDR3aa: CASSTYHRDGAFF; CDR3nt: TGTGCCAGCAGTACGTATCACCGGGACGGAGCTTTCTTT
v_gene: TRBV7-9; d_gene: -; abundance: -; j_gene: TRBJ2-6; CDR3aa: CASSFGPSGANVLTF; CDR3nt: TGTGCCAGCAGCTTTGGTCCCTCTGGGGCCAACGTCCTGACTTTC
v_gene: TRBV7-3; d_gene: -; abundance: medium-sized; j_gene: TRBJ1-5; CDR3aa: CASSYGQNQPQHF; CDR3nt: TGTGCCAGCAGCTATGGACAAAATCAGCCCCAGCATTTT
v_gene: TRBV11-2; d_gene: -; abundance: -; j_gene: TRBJ1-2; CDR3aa: CASSFRVGGYGYTF; CDR3nt: TGTGCCAGCAGCTTTCGAGTCGGGGGCTATGGCTACACCTTC